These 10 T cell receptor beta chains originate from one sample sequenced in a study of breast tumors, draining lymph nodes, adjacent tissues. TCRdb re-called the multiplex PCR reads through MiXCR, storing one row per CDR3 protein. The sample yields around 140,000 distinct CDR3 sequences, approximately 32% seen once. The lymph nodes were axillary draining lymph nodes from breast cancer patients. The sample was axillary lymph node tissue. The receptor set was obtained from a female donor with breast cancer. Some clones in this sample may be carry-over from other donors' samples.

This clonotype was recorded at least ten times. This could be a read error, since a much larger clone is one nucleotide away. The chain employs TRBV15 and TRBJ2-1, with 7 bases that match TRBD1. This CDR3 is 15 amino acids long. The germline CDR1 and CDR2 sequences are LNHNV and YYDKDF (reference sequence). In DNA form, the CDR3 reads TGTGCCACCAGCAGGGTAGGGGGCACGGCAGCTGAGCAGCTCTTC. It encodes CATSRVGGTAAEQLF. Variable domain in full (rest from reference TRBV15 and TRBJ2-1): DAMVIQNPRYQVTQFGKPVTLSCSQTLNHNVMYWYQQKSSQAPKLLFHYYDKDFNNEADTPDNFQSRRPNTSFCFLDIRSPGLGDTAMYLCATSRVGGTAAEQLFGPGTRLTVL.

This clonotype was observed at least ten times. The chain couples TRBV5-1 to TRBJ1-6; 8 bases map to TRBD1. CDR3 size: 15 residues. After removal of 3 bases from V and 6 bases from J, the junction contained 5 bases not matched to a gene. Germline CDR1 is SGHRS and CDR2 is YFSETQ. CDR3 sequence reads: CASSSDRGPNSPLHF. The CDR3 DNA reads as TGCGCCAGCAGCTCAGACAGGGGCCCTAATTCACCCCTCCACTTT.

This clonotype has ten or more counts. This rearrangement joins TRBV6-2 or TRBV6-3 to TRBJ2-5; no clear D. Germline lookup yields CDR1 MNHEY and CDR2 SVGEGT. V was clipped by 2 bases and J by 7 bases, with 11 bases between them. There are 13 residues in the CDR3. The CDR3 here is CASSYGSGATQYF. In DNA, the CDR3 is TGTGCCAGCAGTTACGGTTCGGGTGCGACCCAGTACTTC.

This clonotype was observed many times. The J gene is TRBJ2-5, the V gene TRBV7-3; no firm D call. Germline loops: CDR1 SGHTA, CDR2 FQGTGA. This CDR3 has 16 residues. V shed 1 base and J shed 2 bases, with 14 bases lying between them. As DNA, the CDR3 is TGTGCCAGCAGCTTAAGTCCAGGATTTGGGCAAGAGACCCAGTACTTC. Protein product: CASSLSPGFGQETQYF.

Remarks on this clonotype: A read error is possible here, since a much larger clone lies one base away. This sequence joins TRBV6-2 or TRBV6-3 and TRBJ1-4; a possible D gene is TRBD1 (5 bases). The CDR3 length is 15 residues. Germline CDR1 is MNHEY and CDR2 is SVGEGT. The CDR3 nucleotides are TGTGCCAGCAGCAGAAGGACACCAACTAATGAAGAACTGTTTTTT. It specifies CASSRRTPTNEELFF.

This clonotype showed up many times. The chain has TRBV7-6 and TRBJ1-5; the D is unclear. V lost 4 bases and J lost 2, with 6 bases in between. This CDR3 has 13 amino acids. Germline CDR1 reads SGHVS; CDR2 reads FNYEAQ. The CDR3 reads CASSSARNQPQHF. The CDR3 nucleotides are TGTGCCAGCAGCTCCGCTCGCAATCAGCCCCAGCATTTT.

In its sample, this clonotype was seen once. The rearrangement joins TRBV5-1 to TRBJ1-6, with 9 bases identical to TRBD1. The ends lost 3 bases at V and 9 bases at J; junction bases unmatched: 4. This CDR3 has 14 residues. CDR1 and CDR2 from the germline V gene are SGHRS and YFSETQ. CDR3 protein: CASSSGTGISPLHF. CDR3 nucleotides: TGCGCCAGCAGCTCTGGGACAGGGATTTCACCCCTCCACTTT.

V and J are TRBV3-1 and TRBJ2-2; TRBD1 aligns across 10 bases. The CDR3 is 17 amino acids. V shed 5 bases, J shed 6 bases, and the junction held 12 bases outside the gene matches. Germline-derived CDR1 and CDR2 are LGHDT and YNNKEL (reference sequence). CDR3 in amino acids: CASSFPGQGKVSGELFF. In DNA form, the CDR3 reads TGTGCCAGCAGCTTCCCGGGACAGGGGAAGGTGTCCGGGGAGCTGTTTTTT. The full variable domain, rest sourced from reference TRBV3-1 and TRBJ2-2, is DTAVSQTPKYLVTQMGNDKSIKCEQNLGHDTMYWYKQDSKKFLKIMFSYNNKELIINETVPNRFSPKSPDKAHLNLHINSLELGDSAVYFCASSFPGQGKVSGELFFGEGSRLTVL.

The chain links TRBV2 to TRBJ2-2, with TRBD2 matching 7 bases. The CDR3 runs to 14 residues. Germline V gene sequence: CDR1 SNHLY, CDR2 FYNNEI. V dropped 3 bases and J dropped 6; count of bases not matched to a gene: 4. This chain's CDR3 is CASSEQRGAGELFF. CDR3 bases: TGTGCCAGCAGTGAGCAGCGGGGAGCCGGGGAGCTGTTTTTT.

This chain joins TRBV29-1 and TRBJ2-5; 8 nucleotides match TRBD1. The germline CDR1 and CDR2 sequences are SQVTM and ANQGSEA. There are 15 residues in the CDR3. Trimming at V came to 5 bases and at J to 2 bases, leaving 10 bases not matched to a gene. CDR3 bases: TGCAGCGTTCGACCACGGACAGGGAGACAAGAGACCCAGTACTTC. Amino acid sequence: CSVRPRTGRQETQYF.